This T cell receptor beta chain emerged from a study of T cell responses to AZD1222 COVID-19 vaccine. Overall study findings and caveats: Mapped onto spike, vaccine-associated CD4 TCRs spanned it and were dominant at 160-218 and 743-854. Donors, mostly white British, included more females; clonal diversity was possibly underestimated.

To note about this clone: Its target is not known.

Between the trimmed V and J ends, which lost 6 bases and 0 bases, there was a span of 12 bases. Per the germline V gene, CDR1 is MNHEY and CDR2 is SVGAGI. This CDR3 contains 14 residues. TCRdb keeps only in-frame clones here, not all; method: immunoSEQ multiplex PCR. The sample lists 95,000 to 100,000 clones, roughly nine tenths occurring once. V usage is TRBV6-5 and J usage is TRBJ2-7; D is ambiguous. This clonotype was obtained from an adult in good health. The sample was peripheral blood, taken on day 0 of AZD1222 vaccination. CDR3: CASSPLTYSYEQYF. CDR3 in DNA: TGTGCCAGCAGCCCCCTGACATACTCCTACGAGCAGTACTTC.